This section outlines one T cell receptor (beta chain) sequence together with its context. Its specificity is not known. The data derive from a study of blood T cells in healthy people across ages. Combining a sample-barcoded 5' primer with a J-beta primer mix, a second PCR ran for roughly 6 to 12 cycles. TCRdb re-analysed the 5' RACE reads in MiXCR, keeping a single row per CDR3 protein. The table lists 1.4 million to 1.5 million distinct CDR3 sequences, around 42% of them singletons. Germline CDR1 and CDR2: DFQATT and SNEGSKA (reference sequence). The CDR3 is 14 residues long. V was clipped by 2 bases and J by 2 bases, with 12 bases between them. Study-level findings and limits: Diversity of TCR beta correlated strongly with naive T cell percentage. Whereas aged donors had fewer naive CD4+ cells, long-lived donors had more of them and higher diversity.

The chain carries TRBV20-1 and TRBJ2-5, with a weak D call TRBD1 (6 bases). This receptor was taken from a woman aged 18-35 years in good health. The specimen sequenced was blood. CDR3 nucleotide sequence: TGCAGTGCTAGACCTACAGGGTCACAAGAGACCCAGTACTTC. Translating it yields CSARPTGSQETQYF.